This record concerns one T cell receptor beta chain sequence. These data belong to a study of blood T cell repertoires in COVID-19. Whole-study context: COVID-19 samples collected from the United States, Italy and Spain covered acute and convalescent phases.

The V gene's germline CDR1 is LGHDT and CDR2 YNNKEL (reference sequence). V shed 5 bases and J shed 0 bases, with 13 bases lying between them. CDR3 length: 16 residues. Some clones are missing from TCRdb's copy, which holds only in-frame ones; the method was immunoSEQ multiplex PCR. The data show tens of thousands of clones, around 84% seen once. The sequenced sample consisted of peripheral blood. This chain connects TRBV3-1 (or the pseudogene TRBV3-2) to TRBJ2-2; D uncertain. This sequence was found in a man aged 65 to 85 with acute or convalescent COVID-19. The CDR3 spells CASSNFGASNTGELFF. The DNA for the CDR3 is TGTGCCAGCAGCAACTTCGGTGCTTCGAACACCGGGGAGCTGTTTTTT.